This T cell receptor (beta chain) stems from a study of T-cell reconstitution after alpha-beta-depleted transplantation in children. Unique molecular identifiers were used in preparing the TCRbeta library. TCRdb re-called the PCR reads through MiXCR, storing one row per CDR3 protein. The sample holds a few hundred thousand distinct CDR3 sequences, 9.7% seen once. There are 14 residues in the CDR3. The germline V gene encodes CDR1 MNHNS and CDR2 SASEGT. With 6 bases removed from V and 1 base from J, the gap between germline ends came to 9 bases. This clonotype has a count of ten or more. The rearrangement links TRBV6-1 to TRBJ1-4; D call uncertain. The receptor comes from a human donor who donated a stem cell graft to a child with SCID. The sample here was PBMCs from the stem cell graft donor, taken from the stem cell graft. CDR3 residues: CASRPRRTNEKLFF. The CDR3 DNA is TGTGCCAGCAGGCCACGAAGAACTAATGAAAAACTGTTTTTT.